This T cell receptor beta chain stems from a study of OX40 agonist ivuxolimab in advanced cancers. The method was immunoSEQ multiplex PCR; TCRdb's version includes in-frame clones alone and lacks a portion of them. The data contain 65,000 to 95,000 clones, about nine tenths of them singletons. The V end was cut by 5 bases, the J end by 0 bases, with 8 bases between. The CDR3 consists of 14 residues. Per the germline V gene, CDR1 is SGHNT and CDR2 is YENEEA. This sequence joins TRBV11-3 and TRBJ2-4; D is ambiguous. The TCR sequence derives from an adult with an advanced solid tumor such as melanoma, head and neck, liver or kidney cancer. Sequencing was performed on CD4+ or CD8+ T cells sorted from blood, taken in a trial of the OX40 agonist ivuxolimab. CDR3 protein: CASSTLQAKNIQYF. The CDR3 DNA reads as TGTGCCAGCAGCACCCTCCAAGCCAAAAACATTCAGTACTTC.